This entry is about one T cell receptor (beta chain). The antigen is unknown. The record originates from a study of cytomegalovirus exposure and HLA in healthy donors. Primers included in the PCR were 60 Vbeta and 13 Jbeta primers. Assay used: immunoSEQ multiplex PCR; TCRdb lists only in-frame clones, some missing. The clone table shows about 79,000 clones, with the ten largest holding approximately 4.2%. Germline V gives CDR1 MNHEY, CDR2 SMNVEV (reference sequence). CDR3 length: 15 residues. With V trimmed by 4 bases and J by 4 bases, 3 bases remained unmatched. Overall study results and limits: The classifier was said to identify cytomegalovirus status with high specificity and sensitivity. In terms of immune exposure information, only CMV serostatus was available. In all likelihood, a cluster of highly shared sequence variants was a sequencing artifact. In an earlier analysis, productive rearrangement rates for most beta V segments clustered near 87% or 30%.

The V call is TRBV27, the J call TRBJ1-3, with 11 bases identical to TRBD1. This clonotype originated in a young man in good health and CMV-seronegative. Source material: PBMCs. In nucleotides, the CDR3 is TGTGCCAGCAGTTCGCGGACAGGGGGCGGAAACACCATATATTTT. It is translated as CASSSRTGGGNTIYF.